The rows below give T cell receptor beta chains drawn from one sample of a study of graft-versus-host responses after intestinal transplantation. Assay: immunoSEQ multiplex PCR; the TCRdb copy retains only in-frame clones and omits some. The sample lists about 12,000 clones, approximately 35% occurring once. The source was alloreactive CD8+ T cells from a mixed lymphocyte reaction culture, collected before intestinal transplant. Source of these receptors: a human patient who received an intestinal transplant. The CDR3 runs from the conserved cysteine through the conserved F or W. Size values are once, few and many counts, or a class for expanded clones, and some rows have none.

v_call clone_size cdr3_aa
TRBV2 NA CASSPTVYGYTF
TRBV25-1 few CASSEGASETQYF
TRBV27 medium-sized CASSHGASYEQYF
TRBV28 NA CASSWGGQLRTDTQYF
TRBV5-4 few CASSLRRDLGNQPQHF
TRBV7-2 few CASSSGTGYEQYF
TRBV11-2 NA CASSVTSGRAIYNEQFF
TRBV4-1 NA CASSEGNEQFF
TRBV4-1 NA CASNGGSSEQYF
TRBV2 NA CASSEFGLFVGWGVSGYTF
TRBV4-1 few CASSQATVLTEAFF
TRBV18 NA CASSAGTVNTGELFF
TRBV6-5 NA CASSPDENSYEQYF
TRBV4-2 NA CASSQYWEMEPQHF
TRBV27 NA CASSLTGAEYYEQYF
TRBV27 few CASSLRAGLDGYTF
TRBV28 NA CASSSPGQGDEKLFF
TRBV7-2 NA CASSEIPGTGAYGYTF
TRBV7-6 NA CASSFQGGTEAFF
TRBV13 NA CASSLGPGGTLTNEQFF
TRBV28 NA CASSFPPGGYTYEQYF
TRBV6-5 few CASLGSSYNEQFF
TRBV9 NA CASSPGFRYEQYF
TRBV27 NA CASSLWTSATDTQYF
TRBV4-2 NA CASSQDPTPSMSDTQYF
TRBV4-1 few CASSQDASGMPEQYF
TRBV9 NA CASSVLRTSGSSYNEQFF
TRBV6-5 NA CASSYGQIYYEQYF
TRBV27 NA CASSFGSGRAYEQYF
TRBV2 NA CATQGLYNEQFF
TRBV19 NA CASKGGGLSGELFF
TRBV27 NA CASSYLSPTGPGYEQYF
TRBV7-8 few CASSPSGEQFF
TRBV19 NA CASSMWSAADIQYF
TRBV11-1 few CASSPRRGSYGYTF
TRBV30 few CAAGGSSYGYTF
TRBV28 NA CASSFSPTYEQYF
TRBV6-9 few CASERGTEAFF
TRBV30 few CAWSVSGARQPQHF
TRBV28 medium-sized CASGWLYNEQFF
TRBV27 NA CASSSFDEQFF
TRBV6-5 NA CASSYVGQSYEQYF
TRBV7-9 NA CASSSALTYYEQYF